This T cell receptor beta chain was observed in a study of T cell clonotyping in hematopoietic cell transplantation. Time point: recipient sample about 28 days before transplant, after cytoreduction. The V end was cut by 6 bases, the J end by 8 bases, with 13 bases between. The CDR3 is 12 amino acids. The germline V gene encodes CDR1 MNHEY and CDR2 SMNVEV (reference sequence). Sequencing used immunoSEQ multiplex PCR; TCRdb keeps in-frame clones, though not all of them. The table includes tens of thousands of clones, 95% to 97% detected once. The chain links TRBV27 to TRBJ1-2, with D perhaps TRBD1 (6 bases). The sample was peripheral blood mononuclear cells, taken before stem cell transplant. The clonotype originates from a woman in her 50s with acute myeloid leukemia. Some clones in this sample may be carry-over from other donors' samples. In DNA form, the CDR3 reads TGTGCCAGCAGCCGGGGGGCGGGAGGCTACACCTTC. Translation: CASSRGAGGYTF.